A single sample is the source of the 27 T cell receptor beta chains below, sequenced in a study of T cell repertoires in cytomegalovirus infection. In TCRdb, the reads were re-called with MiXCR into one record per CDR3 protein. The sample consists of about 770,000 distinct CDR3 sequences, almost 30% of them appearing once. No antigens are known for them. The sequencing used cultured CD8+ T cells from PBMCs, collected from culture after CMV antigen stimulation. These receptors originate from a human donor in good health (CMV status not recorded). Some clones in this sample may be carry-over from other donors' samples.

The chain links TRBV5-1 to TRBJ2-1; tentative D call: TRBD1 (5 bases). With 1 base removed from V and 3 bases from J, the gap between germline ends came to 11 bases. CDR1 is SGHRS, CDR2 YFSETQ, per germline. The CDR3 is 15 residues long. For the CDR3, the DNA is TGCGCCAGCAGCTTGAGAACAGGCCTCTACAATGAGCAGTTCTTC. The encoded protein is CASSLRTGLYNEQFF. The whole variable domain, remainder taken from reference TRBV5-1 and TRBJ2-1, is KAGVTQTPRYLIKTRGQQVTLSCSPISGHRSVSWYQQTPGQGLQFLFEYFSETQRNKGNFPGRFSGRQFSNSRSEMNVSTLELGDSALYLCASSLRTGLYNEQFFGPGTRLTVL.

The chain employs TRBV19 and TRBJ1-2; a possible D gene is TRBD1 (6 bases). The CDR3 covers 12 residues. The germline gives CDR1 LNHDA, CDR2 SQIVND (reference sequence). V shed 11 bases and J shed 0 bases, with 10 bases lying between them. CDR3 nucleotide sequence: TGTGCCGCCAGGGGTGCTAACTATGGCTACACCTTC. This codes for CAARGANYGYTF.

This clonotype was detected only a few times. The chain is built from TRBV28 and TRBJ2-6; 8 bases align to TRBD1. The germline gives CDR1 MDHEN, CDR2 SYDVKM. The CDR3 covers 20 residues. Trimming took 4 bases from V and 0 from J; bases not matched to a gene: 14. Here the CDR3 reads CASSWTGISSGLSGANVLTF. CDR3 nucleotides: TGTGCCAGCAGTTGGACAGGGATATCCTCCGGCCTCTCTGGGGCCAACGTCCTGACTTTC.

This clonotype turned up a few times. J is TRBJ2-2 and V is TRBV7-9; 7 bases line up with TRBD1. CDR1 and CDR2 from the germline V gene are SEHNR and FQNEAQ (reference sequence). Trimming removed 5 bases from V and 3 bases from J; junction bases left unmatched: 9. CDR3 size: 16 residues. The CDR3 DNA reads as TGTGCCAGCAGCCCAACCGGGACAGAGCACACCGGGGAGCTGTTTTTT. This sequence encodes CASSPTGTEHTGELFF.

In this sample, this clonotype turned up a few times. V usage is TRBV11-2 and J usage is TRBJ2-3; 12 positions agree with TRBD1. The CDR3 covers 18 residues. J gave up 5 bases and V 2 bases, and 11 bases lay outside the gene matches. The V gene's germline CDR1 is SGHAT and CDR2 FQNNGV. CDR3 loop: CASSLISGTGGAGDTQYF. The CDR3 coding sequence is TGTGCCAGCAGCTTAATATCCGGGACAGGGGGCGCGGGAGATACGCAGTATTTT.

In its sample, this clonotype was seen a few times. The chain combines TRBV27 with TRBJ2-6, with D perhaps matching TRBD2 (5 bases). The V end was cut by 4 bases, the J end by 0 bases, with 13 bases between. The CDR3 consists of 17 residues. Germline V lookup: CDR1 MNHEY, CDR2 SMNVEV (reference sequence). This CDR3 is CASSWSGYGSGANVLTF. DNA of the CDR3: TGTGCCAGCAGTTGGTCGGGGTACGGCTCTGGGGCCAACGTCCTGACTTTC.

In its sample, this clonotype was seen a few times. The chain is built from TRBV7-9 and TRBJ1-2; D perhaps matches TRBD1 (6 bases). V lost 8 bases to trimming and J lost 4 bases, with 11 bases between them. This CDR3 has 12 residues. Per the germline V gene, CDR1 is SEHNR and CDR2 is FQNEAQ (reference sequence). CDR3 amino acids: CASWGRLYGYTF. The CDR3 DNA is TGTGCCAGCTGGGGGCGTCTCTATGGCTACACCTTC. The variable domain in full, with the rest retrieved from reference TRBV7-9 and TRBJ1-2, is DTGVSQNPRHKITKRGQNVTFRCDPISEHNRLYWYRQTLGQGPEFLTYFQNEAQLEKSRLLSDRFSAERPKGSFSTLEIQRTEQGDSAMYLCASWGRLYGYTFGSGTRLTVV.

This clonotype was seen more than once but under ten times. The chain links TRBV19 to TRBJ1-5, with 7 bases identical to TRBD1. Germline CDR1 LNHDA, CDR2 SQIVND (reference sequence). Losses at the gene ends were 4 bases for V and 10 bases for J; bases not matched to a gene: 13. This CDR3 comprises 15 residues. The CDR3 DNA follows: TGTGCCAGTAGTACCCGGGACAGCCTAGCCCGTCCCCAGCATTTT. Protein: CASSTRDSLARPQHF.

The DNA for the CDR3 is TGTGCCGACACGATGGGGGGCTACACCTTC. It translates to CADTMGGYTF. The chain combines TRBV12-3 or TRBV12-4 with TRBJ1-2; D is unresolved. V was shortened by 11 bases and J by 8 bases, with 12 bases between the two germline ends. This CDR3 has 10 residues.

V usage is TRBV27 and J usage is TRBJ2-3; D might be TRBD1 or TRBD2, each matching 5 bases. The CDR3 is made up of 15 amino acids. Between the trimmed V and J ends, which lost 8 bases and 0 bases, there was a span of 15 bases. CDR1 and CDR2 (germline): MNHEY, SMNVEV (reference sequence). In nucleotides, the CDR3 is TGTGCCAGCCGTGGTGGGACCCTCAGCACAGATACGCAGTATTTT. Its translation: CASRGGTLSTDTQYF.

The chain employs TRBV3-1 and TRBJ1-4, with D tentatively TRBD1 (5 bases). Germline V gives CDR1 LGHDT, CDR2 YNNKEL (reference sequence). Trimming removed 1 base from V and 3 bases from J, with 12 bases in between. The CDR3 sequence is 16 residues long. The CDR3 reads CASSQGGSVANEKLFF. As DNA, the CDR3 is TGTGCCAGCAGCCAAGGGGGGTCAGTCGCTAATGAAAAACTGTTTTTT.

This clonotype has just a few counts. This chain uses TRBV5-4 with TRBJ2-3; TRBD2 matches 8 bases. The CDR3 is 17 residues long. The V gene's germline CDR1 is SGHNT and CDR2 YYREEE (reference sequence). V lost 4 bases and J lost 0; bases outside the gene matches: 10. The CDR3 nucleotides are TGTGCCAGCAGCCCCTGGGGCGGGGGGTCGAGCACAGATACGCAGTATTTT. It encodes CASSPWGGGSSTDTQYF.

The sample holds many counts of this clonotype. The rearrangement links TRBV7-3 to TRBJ1-6; TRBD1 is a possible D gene (6 bases). The CDR3 is 17 residues long. The V end was cut by 4 bases, the J end by 5 bases, with 18 bases between. In germline, CDR1 is SGHTA, CDR2 FQGTGA. CDR3 sequence (DNA): TGTGCCAGCAGCTCAAAATCCGGGGGCGGGAATAATTCACCCCTCCACTTT. As protein: CASSSKSGGGNNSPLHF.

This clonotype turned up a few times. The chain employs TRBV27 and TRBJ2-7; 7 bases are shared with TRBD1. CDR3 length: 14 amino acids. With 4 bases clipped from V and 3 bases from J, the junction kept 6 bases outside the gene matches. Germline assignment: CDR1 MNHEY and CDR2 SMNVEV (reference sequence). The CDR3 DNA reads TGTGCCAGCAGTTCCGACAGGGCAGGCTACGAGCAGTACTTC. This gives the protein CASSSDRAGYEQYF.

The sample holds a few counts of this clonotype. At one end, the junction sequence differs from germline, possibly due to a read error. The chain links TRBV4-3 to TRBJ1-1; D not certain. Looked up from germline, CDR1 is LGHNA and CDR2 is YSLEER. This CDR3 has 15 residues. This chain's CDR3 is CASSEDSGFETEAFF. The CDR3, as DNA: TGCGCCAGCAGCGAAGACTCGGGATTTGAGACTGAAGCTTTCTTT.

This clonotype came up many times. The chain's CDR3 is CASSLDPRVSNEQFF. The CDR3 DNA sequence: TGTGCCAGCAGCTTAGATCCCAGGGTGAGCAATGAGCAGTTCTTC. This chain uses TRBV7-6 with TRBJ2-1; perhaps TRBD1 as D (5 bases). Germline values: CDR1 SGHVS, CDR2 FNYEAQ. This CDR3 comprises 15 residues. The V and J ends lost 1 base and 6 bases respectively, with 13 bases between them.

Only a few counts were recorded for this clonotype. CDR3 bases: TGTGCCAGCAGAAGCAGGGGGCCCGGGGAGCTGTTTTTT. This codes for CASRSRGPGELFF. This chain connects TRBV7-9 to TRBJ2-2; the match to TRBD1 covers 8 bases. The CDR3 has 13 residues. The V gene's germline CDR1 is SEHNR and CDR2 FQNEAQ (reference sequence). J was trimmed by 6 bases and V by 6 bases; bases with no gene match: 3.

The sample holds one count of this clonotype. The J gene is TRBJ2-7, the V gene TRBV6-2 or TRBV6-3, with unresolved D. In germline, CDR1 is MNHEY, CDR2 SVGEGT. The CDR3 covers 12 residues. The germline V and J ends were trimmed by 6 bases and 3 bases, with 9 bases remaining between them. This chain's CDR3 is CASRTSNYEQYV. The CDR3 DNA follows: TGTGCCAGCAGAACAAGCAACTACGAGCAGTACGTC.

This clonotype was detected many times. This chain joins TRBV7-9 and TRBJ2-1, with 7 nucleotides matching TRBD1. V lost 5 bases and J lost 2; bases outside the gene matches: 9. The length of the CDR3 is 16 residues. Looked up from germline, CDR1 is SEHNR and CDR2 is FQNEAQ (reference sequence). CDR3 nucleotide sequence: TGTGCCAGCAGCGAACGACAGGGCCTGCCCTACAATGAGCAGTTCTTC. Translating gives CASSERQGLPYNEQFF.

This clonotype was detected only a few times. The V gene is TRBV2, the J gene TRBJ1-5; D unresolved. This CDR3 has 15 amino acids. V gave up 4 bases and J gave up 0 bases, with 10 bases separating them. Per germline, CDR1 SNHLY and CDR2 FYNNEI. The CDR3, as DNA: TGTGCCAGCAGTGTCGAGGGATATAGCAATCAGCCCCAGCATTTT. Amino acid sequence: CASSVEGYSNQPQHF.

As to this clonotype: One end of the junction fails to match germline, which may point to a read error. The chain employs TRBV4-1 and TRBJ2-1, with D uncertain. The CDR3 has 16 amino acids. Germline CDR1 reads MGHRA; CDR2 reads YSYEKL. DNA of the CDR3: TGCACCAGCAGCCGGCCGTTCGGTAGCTCCTACAATGAGCAGTTCTTC. It codes for CTSSRPFGSSYNEQFF.

The rearrangement joins TRBV27 to TRBJ2-2, with D maybe TRBD2 (5 bases). Trimming took 1 base from V and 6 from J, leaving 12 bases between them. Per the germline V gene, CDR1 is MNHEY and CDR2 is SMNVEV (reference sequence). The CDR3 is 15 amino acids. The chain's CDR3 is CASSLYLEGAGELFF. The CDR3, as DNA: TGTGCCAGCAGTTTATATCTCGAGGGAGCCGGGGAGCTGTTTTTT.

The rearrangement uses TRBV24-1 and TRBJ1-2; D is uncertain. Germline V CDR1 and CDR2: KGHDR, SFDVKD. Trimming shortened V by 3 bases and J by 2 bases, and 6 bases separated the two germline ends. The CDR3 has 13 residues. CDR3 bases: TGTGCCACCAGTGATCCAGAGAACTATGGCTACACCTTC. It codes for CATSDPENYGYTF.

The rearrangement uses TRBV15 and TRBJ1-1; possible D gene TRBD1, 5 bases. The CDR3 has 15 residues. V lost 5 bases, J lost 8 bases, and 21 bases lay in between. CDR1 and CDR2 (germline): LNHNV, YYDKDF (reference sequence). CDR3 sequence: CATSLNAGGMREAFF. CDR3 DNA: TGTGCCACCAGCCTTAACGCTGGGGGGATGCGGGAAGCTTTCTTT.

This clonotype has only a few counts. The chain joins TRBV6-2 or TRBV6-3 to TRBJ2-3; a possible D gene is TRBD2 (6 bases). V lost 7 bases and J 2 bases, leaving 19 bases between the germline ends. There are 16 residues in the CDR3. CDR1 is MNHEY, CDR2 SVGEGT, per germline. CDR3 nucleotide sequence: TGTGCCAGCACCGATAGACTAGTCTGGAACACAGATACGCAGTATTTT. Translation: CASTDRLVWNTDTQYF.

The chain links TRBV7-6 to TRBJ2-7; D gene unclear. The CDR3 sequence is 12 residues long. CDR1 is SGHVS, CDR2 FNYEAQ, per germline. V was shortened by 0 bases and J by 6 bases, with 6 bases between the two germline ends. In DNA, the CDR3 is TGTGCCAGCAGCTTAGCCTTGTCCGAGCAGTACGTC. Its protein product is CASSLALSEQYV.

This chain uses TRBV4-2 with TRBJ2-3; D gene unclear. The CDR3 is 15 amino acids. V was clipped by 1 base and J by 4 bases, with 12 bases between them. Germline loops: CDR1 LGHNA, CDR2 YNFKEQ. The CDR3 reads CASSQAIGRPDTQYF. CDR3 sequence (DNA): TGTGCCAGCAGCCAAGCGATCGGCAGGCCAGATACGCAGTATTTT.